This entry concerns a single T cell receptor (beta chain). This specimen comes from a study of blood T cell repertoires in COVID-19. Germline V gene data show CDR1 as LGHDT and CDR2 as YNNKEL (reference sequence). The CDR3 runs 17 residues. Trimming cost V 2 bases and J 0 bases, with 14 bases left between them. Measured with immunoSEQ multiplex PCR; TCRdb has only the in-frame clones, and not every one. The table records 350,000 to 400,000 clones, approximately 90% of them present only once. Cohorts were based on clinical histories the participants reported. The source material was PBMCs or T cells enriched from blood (not recorded which). This chain uses TRBV3-1 (or the pseudogene TRBV3-2) with TRBJ1-3; D call uncertain. This receptor was obtained from a woman aged 35 to 49 who had been exposed to COVID-19. CDR3 in amino acids: CASSQWSGKSSGNTIYF. The CDR3 bases are TGTGCCAGCAGCCAATGGTCCGGGAAAAGCTCTGGAAACACCATATATTTT.